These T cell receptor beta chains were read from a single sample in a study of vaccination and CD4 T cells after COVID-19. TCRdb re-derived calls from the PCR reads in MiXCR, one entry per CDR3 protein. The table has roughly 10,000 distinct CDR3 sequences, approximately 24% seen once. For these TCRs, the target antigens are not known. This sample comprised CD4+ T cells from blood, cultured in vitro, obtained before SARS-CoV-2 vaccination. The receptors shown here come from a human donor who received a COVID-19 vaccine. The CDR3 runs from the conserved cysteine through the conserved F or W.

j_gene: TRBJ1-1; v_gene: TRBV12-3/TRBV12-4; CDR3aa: CASSLAGTQTQAFF
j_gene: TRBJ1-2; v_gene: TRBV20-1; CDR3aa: CSANQEGRLIYGYTF
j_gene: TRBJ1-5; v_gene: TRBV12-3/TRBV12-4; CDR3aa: CASSLWGEGNQPQHF
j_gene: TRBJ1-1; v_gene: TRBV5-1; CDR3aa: CASSLYAGGYTEAFF
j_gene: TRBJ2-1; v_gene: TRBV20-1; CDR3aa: CSALGSATYNEQFF
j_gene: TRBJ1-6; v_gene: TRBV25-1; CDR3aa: CASRPQGDNSPLHF
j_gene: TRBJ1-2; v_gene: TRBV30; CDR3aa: CAWSSLANYGYTF
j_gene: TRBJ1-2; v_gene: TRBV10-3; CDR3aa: CAISRDRRDYGYTF
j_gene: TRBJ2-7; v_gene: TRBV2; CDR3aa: CASSEVRGYEQYF
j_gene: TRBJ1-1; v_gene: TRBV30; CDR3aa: CAANRGPTEAFF
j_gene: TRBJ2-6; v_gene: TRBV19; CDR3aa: CASSIPGQGSSGANVLTF
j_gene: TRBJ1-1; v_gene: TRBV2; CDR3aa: CASSVRTREAFF
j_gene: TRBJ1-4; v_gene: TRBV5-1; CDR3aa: CASSFGQGRLGEKLFF
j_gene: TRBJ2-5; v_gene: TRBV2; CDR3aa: CASKMDRGIETQYF
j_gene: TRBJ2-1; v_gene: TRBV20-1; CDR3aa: CSASPRGGYNEQFF
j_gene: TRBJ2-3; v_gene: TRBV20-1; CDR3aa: CSARTGQHTQYF
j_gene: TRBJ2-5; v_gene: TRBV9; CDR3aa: CASSVGGIQETQYF
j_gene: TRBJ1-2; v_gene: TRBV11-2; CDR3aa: CASSWDGIYGYTF
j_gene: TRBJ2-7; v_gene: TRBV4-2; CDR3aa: CASSQDRMGPALSYEQYF
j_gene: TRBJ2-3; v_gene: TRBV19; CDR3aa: CASNAGGGSTDTQYF